This T cell receptor (beta chain) was retrieved from a study of shared clonotypes between healthy human individuals. General study findings and limits: Sorted-subset samples were not fully sequenced, rarefaction indicated. Shared clonotypes: about 4.6% naive CD4, under 4% naive CD8, 2.3% memory CD4, 0.4% to 0.5% memory CD8.

For this clone: Antigen unknown.

Sequencing was performed with immunoSEQ multiplex PCR; in TCRdb, only in-frame clones are kept and a portion is missing. The sample carries about 1.1 million clones, 60% to 85% recorded once. Germline loops: CDR1 LNHDA, CDR2 SQIVND (reference sequence). V lost 1 base to trimming and J lost 1 base, with 10 bases between them. CDR3 length: 15 amino acids. The J gene is TRBJ1-2, the V gene TRBV19; no clear D. The receptor was isolated from a man between 18 and 35 years old in good health. Some clones in this sample may be carry-over from other donors' samples. What was sequenced was memory CD4+ T cells from PBMCs. Noted subset: CD45RA-negative fraction. In DNA form, the CDR3 reads TGTGCCAGTAGTATAGGCTGGATGGGTAACTATGGCTACACCTTC. Protein: CASSIGWMGNYGYTF.